Detailed here is one T cell receptor (beta chain). What it binds is not known. V lost 7 bases to trimming and J lost 8 bases, with 17 bases between them. The CDR3 is 14 amino acids. Germline CDR1 is MDHEN and CDR2 is SYDVKM. This table comes from immunoSEQ multiplex PCR, and its TCRdb copy is limited to in-frame clones, with some not included. The sample shows some 190,000 clones, around nine tenths of them seen only once. This sample is drawn from a study of Ad26.COV2.S vaccination and SARS-CoV-2 variants. General study findings and limits: Measures of TCR breadth and depth may have fallen short of total T cell responses. Among vaccine recipients, spike-specific TCR breadth exceeded that of placebo recipients. With respect to non-spike TCR breadth, vaccine and placebo recipients were similar.

V and J are TRBV28 and TRBJ1-4; D is undetermined. This TCR came from a human donor who had recovered from COVID-19. The material was peripheral blood, obtained after recovery from COVID-19. The CDR3 DNA is TGTGCCAGCACCTGGCCGAGGAAGGGAGAAAAACTGTTTTTT. Its protein is CASTWPRKGEKLFF.